This T cell receptor (beta chain) emerged from a study of human T cells and chemical hapten exposure. For the study at large: Subjects had 2% DPC placed on roughly 2 cm by roughly 2 cm of upper inner arm skin for sensitization.

Individual cDNA molecules received unique molecular identifiers in the library. TCRdb re-called the RACE reads with MiXCR, one entry per CDR3 protein. The table records some 96,000 distinct CDR3 sequences, 7% to 10% of them present only once. Time point denoted: patch test 2, 6 weeks after DPC sensitization. The treatment here: therapeutic diphenylcyclopropenone sensitization with weekly scalp DPC. RNA extraction used unfractionated whole blood as the source of total RNA. The CDR3 has 14 amino acids. The V end lost 5 bases, the J end lost 1 base, and 9 bases lay between the germline ends. Germline-derived CDR1 and CDR2 are MNHEY and SVGEGT. This clonotype came up many times. Its target is unknown. General observations from the study: The study found that PT1 expanded TCR counts correlated positively with patch test score.

The J gene is TRBJ1-5, the V gene TRBV6-2 or TRBV6-3; the D gene is possibly TRBD1 (5 bases). Here the sequenced sample was whole blood, taken in connection with sensitization to the hapten diphenylcyclopropenone (DPC). This receptor was identified in a woman aged 40 to 55 with alopecia areata. Some clones in this sample may be carry-over from other donors' samples. CDR3 bases: TGTGCCAGCAGTCCCCGACAGAGCAATCAGCCCCAGCATTTT. This gives the protein CASSPRQSNQPQHF.